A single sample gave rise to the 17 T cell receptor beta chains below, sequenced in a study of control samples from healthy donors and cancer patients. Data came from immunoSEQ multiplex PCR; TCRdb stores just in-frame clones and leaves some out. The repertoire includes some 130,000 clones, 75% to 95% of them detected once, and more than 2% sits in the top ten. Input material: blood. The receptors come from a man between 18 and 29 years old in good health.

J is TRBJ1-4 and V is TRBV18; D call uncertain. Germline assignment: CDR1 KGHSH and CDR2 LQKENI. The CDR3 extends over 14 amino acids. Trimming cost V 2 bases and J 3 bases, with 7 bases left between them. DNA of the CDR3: TGTGCCAGCTCACCATTTGGGGCTAATGAAAAACTGTTTTTT. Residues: CASSPFGANEKLFF.

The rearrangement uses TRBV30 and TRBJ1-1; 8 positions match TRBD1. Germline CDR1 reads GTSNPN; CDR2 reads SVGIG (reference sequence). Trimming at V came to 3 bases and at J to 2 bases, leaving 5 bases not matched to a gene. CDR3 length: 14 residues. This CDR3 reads CAWRQGVQNTEAFF. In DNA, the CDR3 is TGTGCCTGGAGACAGGGGGTGCAAAACACTGAAGCTTTCTTT.

For the CDR3, the DNA is TGTGCCAGCAGTGAAACAGTGGTATTTGATTCACCCCTCCACTTT. Translated, it gives CASSETVVFDSPLHF. V gene TRBV7-8 combines with J gene TRBJ1-6, with D uncertain. The CDR3 loop spans 15 amino acids. Germline assignment: CDR1 SGHVS and CDR2 FQNEAQ. Trimming took 6 bases from V and 8 from J, leaving 17 bases between them.

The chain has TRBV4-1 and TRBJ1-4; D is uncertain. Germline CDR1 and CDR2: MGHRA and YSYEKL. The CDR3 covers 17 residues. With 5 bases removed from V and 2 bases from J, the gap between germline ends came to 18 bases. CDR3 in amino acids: CASSSYRDSVTNEKLFF. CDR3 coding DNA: TGCGCCAGCAGCTCCTACCGAGATTCGGTCACTAATGAAAAACTGTTTTTT.

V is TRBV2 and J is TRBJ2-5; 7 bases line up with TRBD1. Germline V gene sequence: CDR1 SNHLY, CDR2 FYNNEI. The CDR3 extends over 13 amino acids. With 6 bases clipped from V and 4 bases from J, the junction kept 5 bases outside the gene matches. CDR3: CASRGTGAETQYF. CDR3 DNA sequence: TGTGCCAGCAGAGGAACAGGGGCAGAGACCCAGTACTTC.

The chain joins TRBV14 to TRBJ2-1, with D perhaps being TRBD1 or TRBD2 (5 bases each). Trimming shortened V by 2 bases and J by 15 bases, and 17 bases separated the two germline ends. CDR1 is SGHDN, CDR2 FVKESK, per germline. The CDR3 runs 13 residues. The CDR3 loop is CASSQQRGPLRFF. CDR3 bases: TGTGCCAGCAGCCAACAACGGGGACCCCTTCGGTTCTTC.

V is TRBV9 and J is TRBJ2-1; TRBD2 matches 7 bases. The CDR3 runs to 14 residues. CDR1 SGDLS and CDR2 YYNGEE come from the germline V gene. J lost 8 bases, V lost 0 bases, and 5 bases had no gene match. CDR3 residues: CASSVEGGSHEQFF. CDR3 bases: TGTGCCAGCAGCGTAGAGGGCGGGAGTCATGAGCAGTTCTTC.

In DNA, the CDR3 is TGTGCCAGCTCAGCCGTAGTATGGGCCTCACCCCTCCACTTT. Amino acids: CASSAVVWASPLHF. The chain recombines TRBV3-1 (or the pseudogene TRBV3-2) with TRBJ1-6; D gene uncertain. V gave up 8 bases and J gave up 10 bases, with 18 bases separating them. Germline values: CDR1 LGHDT, CDR2 YNNKEL (reference sequence). This CDR3 is built from 14 residues.

As DNA, the CDR3 is TGTGCCAGCAGCGTAGAAGGTCGGGGGAGGGAGACCCAGTACTTC. Protein product: CASSVEGRGRETQYF. The chain has TRBV9 and TRBJ2-5; D perhaps matches TRBD2 (6 bases). CDR3 size: 15 residues. V was trimmed by 0 bases and J by 5 bases, leaving 14 bases between them. Per the germline V gene, CDR1 is SGDLS and CDR2 is YYNGEE.

The CDR3 sequence is CASSPVRDSQETQYF. The CDR3 DNA reads TGTGCCAGCAGTCCGGTCCGGGACAGCCAAGAGACCCAGTACTTC. This chain links TRBV28 with TRBJ2-5; TRBD1 agrees at 7 bases. The CDR3 is 15 amino acids. Per germline, CDR1 MDHEN and CDR2 SYDVKM. The V and J ends lost 5 bases and 1 base, in that order; junction bases with no gene match: 7.

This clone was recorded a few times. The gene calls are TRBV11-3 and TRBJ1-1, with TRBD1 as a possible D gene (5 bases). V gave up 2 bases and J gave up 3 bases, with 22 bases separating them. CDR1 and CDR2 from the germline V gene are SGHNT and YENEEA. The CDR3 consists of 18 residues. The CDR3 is CASSLRDPGRGIYTEAFF. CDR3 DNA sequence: TGTGCCAGCAGCTTACGGGACCCCGGGAGGGGCATTTACACTGAAGCTTTCTTT.

The CDR3 region is CASSHPTGRGLRETQYF. The CDR3 DNA reads as TGTGCCAGCAGCCACCCGACTGGGCGGGGCCTCCGAGAGACCCAGTACTTC. This chain connects TRBV11-3 to TRBJ2-5; D is possibly TRBD2 (6 bases). The CDR3 sequence is 17 residues long. Trimming removed 5 bases from V and 4 bases from J, with 23 bases in between. The V gene's germline CDR1 is SGHNT and CDR2 YENEEA.

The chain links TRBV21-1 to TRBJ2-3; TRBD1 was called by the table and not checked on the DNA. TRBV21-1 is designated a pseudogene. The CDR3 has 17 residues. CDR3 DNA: TGTGCCAGCAGCAAAGGGGGGCGAGGGACAGGGGCAGATACGCAGTATTTT. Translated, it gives CASSKGGRGTGADTQYF.

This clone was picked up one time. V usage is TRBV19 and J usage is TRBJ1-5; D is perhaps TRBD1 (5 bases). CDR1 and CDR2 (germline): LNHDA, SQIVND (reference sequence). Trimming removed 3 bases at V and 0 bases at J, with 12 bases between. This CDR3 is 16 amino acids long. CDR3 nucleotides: TGTGCCAGTAGTATCAAACAGGCATATAGCAATCAGCCCCAGCATTTT. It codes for CASSIKQAYSNQPQHF.

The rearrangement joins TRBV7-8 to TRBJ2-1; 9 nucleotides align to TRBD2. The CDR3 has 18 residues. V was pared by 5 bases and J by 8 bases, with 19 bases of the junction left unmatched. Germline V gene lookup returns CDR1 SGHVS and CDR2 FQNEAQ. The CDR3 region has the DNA TGTGCCAGCAGCCCGCTAGACCCGATAGCGGGAGATATCTATGAGCAGTTCTTC. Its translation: CASSPLDPIAGDIYEQFF.

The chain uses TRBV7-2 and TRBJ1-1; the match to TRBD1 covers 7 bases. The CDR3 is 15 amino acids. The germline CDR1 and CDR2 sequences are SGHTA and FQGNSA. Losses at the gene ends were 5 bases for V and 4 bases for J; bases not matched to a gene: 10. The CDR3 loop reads CASSTRQGWATEAFF. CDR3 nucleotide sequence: TGTGCCAGCAGCACCCGACAGGGATGGGCCACTGAAGCTTTCTTT. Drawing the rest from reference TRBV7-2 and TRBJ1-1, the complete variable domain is GAGVSQSPSNKVTEKGKDVELRCDPISGHTALYWYRQSLGQGLEFLIYFQGNSAPDKSGLPSDRFSAERTGGSVSTLTIQRTQQEDSAVYLCASSTRQGWATEAFFGQGTRLTVV.

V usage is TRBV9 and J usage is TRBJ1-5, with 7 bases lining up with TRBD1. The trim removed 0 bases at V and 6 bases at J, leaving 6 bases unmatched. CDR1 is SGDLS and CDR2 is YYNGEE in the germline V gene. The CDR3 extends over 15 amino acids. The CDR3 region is CASSVGGGAVQPQHF. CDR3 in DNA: TGTGCCAGCAGCGTAGGAGGGGGCGCCGTTCAGCCCCAGCATTTT.